This T cell receptor (beta chain) was profiled in a study of cytomegalovirus exposure and HLA in healthy donors. The study's findings and limits: A prior analysis recorded that most TCR beta V segments were productive about 87% or about 30% of the time.

The study ran its PCR with 60 Vbeta and 13 Jbeta primers. Here immunoSEQ multiplex PCR was the method, and the copy in TCRdb shows in-frame clones only, minus some. The table records 170,000 or so clones, 60% to 85% of them present only once. Healthy people donating bone marrow made up the donors. Notes on this clone: Antigen specificity is unknown.

The sample was PBMCs. The origin of this receptor is a woman aged 50 to 60 in good health and CMV-seropositive.

The DNA for the CDR3 is TGCGCCAGCAGCCAAAGACAGGGGGCTAGCACTGAAGCTTTCTTT. Protein: CASSQRQGASTEAFF. The J gene is TRBJ1-1, the V gene TRBV4-3; TRBD1 matches 10 bases. V was pared by 2 bases and J by 4 bases, with 4 bases of the junction left unmatched. This CDR3 is built from 15 residues. Germline loops: CDR1 LGHNA, CDR2 YSLEER.